This entry lists 10 T cell receptor beta chains sequenced from one sample in a study of blood T cell repertoires in COVID-19. Using immunoSEQ multiplex PCR, the repertoire was profiled, and TCRdb retains in-frame clones only, with some absent. The data hold about 230,000 clones, with 80% to 90% observed a single time. What was sequenced was peripheral blood. The origin of the receptors is a man over 45 with COVID-19, enrolled during active disease.

DNA of the CDR3: TGCAGTGCTAGTGGGTGGGCTAGCACAGATACGCAGTATTTT. It is translated as CSASGWASTDTQYF. This sequence joins TRBV20-1 and TRBJ2-3; D not resolved. Trimming stripped 3 bases from V and 0 bases from J, with 10 bases between. The CDR3 has 14 residues. Germline loops: CDR1 DFQATT, CDR2 SNEGSKA (reference sequence).

V usage is TRBV2 and J usage is TRBJ2-1; TRBD2 matches 12 bases. Trimming took 10 bases from V and 7 from J; bases not matched to a gene: 8. Germline V gives CDR1 SNHLY, CDR2 FYNNEI. The CDR3 length is 14 residues. The CDR3 region is CATRLAGAGNEQFF. The CDR3 coding sequence is TGTGCCACCCGACTAGCGGGGGCTGGGAATGAGCAGTTCTTC. The complete variable domain, with remaining parts taken from reference TRBV2 and TRBJ2-1, reads EPEVTQTPSHQVTQMGQEVILRCVPISNHLYFYWYRQILGQKVEFLVSFYNNEISEKSEIFDDQFSVERPDGSNFTLKIRSTKLEDSAMYFCATRLAGAGNEQFFGPGTRLTVL.

V is TRBV9 and J is TRBJ1-5; no clear D. The CDR3 consists of 14 residues. Trimming removed 3 bases from V and 9 bases from J, with 16 bases in between. The germline CDR1 and CDR2 sequences are SGDLS and YYNGEE. The CDR3 sequence: CASSAKLETGPQHF. CDR3 coding DNA: TGTGCCAGCAGCGCTAAACTGGAGACGGGGCCCCAGCATTTT.

The CDR3 spells CASSFQAGGPDEQFF. The CDR3 DNA reads TGCGCCAGCAGCTTTCAGGCGGGAGGGCCGGATGAGCAGTTCTTC. The chain is built from TRBV5-1 and TRBJ2-1; 9 nucleotides align to TRBD2. J was trimmed by 8 bases and V by 2 bases; bases with no gene match: 8. Looked up from germline, CDR1 is SGHRS and CDR2 is YFSETQ. The CDR3 runs 15 residues.

The CDR3 region has the DNA TGTGCCAGTAGTCCTCCCAGGTCGGCGATGAACACTGAAGCTTTCTTT. Encoded protein: CASSPPRSAMNTEAFF. The rearrangement links TRBV19 to TRBJ1-1; D not certain. The CDR3 loop spans 16 amino acids. The germline V gene has CDR1 LNHDA and CDR2 SQIVND (reference sequence). With 5 bases removed from V and 0 bases from J, the gap between germline ends came to 16 bases.

The table lists this clone with a few counts. The chain has TRBV18 and TRBJ2-6; D is perhaps TRBD2 (6 bases). V was shortened by 2 bases and J by 0 bases, with 14 bases between the two germline ends. Per the germline V gene, CDR1 is KGHSH and CDR2 is LQKENI. CDR3 length equals 18 residues. The CDR3 DNA follows: TGTGCCAGCTCACCATGGGGAGGACATCACTCTGGGGCCAACGTCCTGACTTTC. Its translation is CASSPWGGHHSGANVLTF.

The chain links TRBV28 to TRBJ1-1; perhaps TRBD1 as D (6 bases). V lost 8 bases and J lost 0, with 13 bases in between. This CDR3 contains 14 residues. Germline V lookup: CDR1 MDHEN, CDR2 SYDVKM. CDR3 sequence: CASSRGLLNTEAFF. In DNA form, the CDR3 reads TGTGCCAGCTCCAGGGGACTACTGAACACTGAAGCTTTCTTT.

This chain connects TRBV7-9 to TRBJ1-2; 8 nucleotides match TRBD1. The CDR3 is 15 residues long. Losses at the gene ends were 3 bases for V and 6 bases for J; bases not matched to a gene: 9. Germline CDR1 is SEHNR and CDR2 is FQNEAQ (reference sequence). CDR3 DNA: TGTGCCAGCAGCTTCCAGGGGGCGATTTCGGATGGCTACACCTTC. Its protein is CASSFQGAISDGYTF.

The gene calls are TRBV6-5 and TRBJ1-1; TRBD1 is a possible D gene (6 bases). Germline V gene sequence: CDR1 MNHEY, CDR2 SVGAGI. CDR3 length: 12 amino acids. The ends were cut back, 7 bases at V and 6 bases at J, with 12 bases in the middle. CDR3 nucleotides: TGTGCCAGCACCTCAGGGGCTTCTGAAGCTTTCTTT. Protein product: CASTSGASEAFF.

The rearrangement joins TRBV6-5 to TRBJ1-4, with 11 positions matching TRBD1. V was clipped by 0 bases and J by 10 bases; unmatched bases: 7. Germline assignment: CDR1 MNHEY and CDR2 SVGAGI. There are 16 residues in the CDR3. The CDR3 DNA follows: TGTGCCAGCAGTTACTCCGCGGACAGGGGGCCCGTAAAACTGTTTTTT. Translating gives CASSYSADRGPVKLFF.